Below, 2 T cell receptor beta chains from the same sample are listed, as sequenced in a study of control samples from healthy donors and cancer patients. Assay used: immunoSEQ multiplex PCR; TCRdb lists only in-frame clones, some missing. The sample shows about 190,000 clones, 91% of them seen only once. Sequenced material: blood. The receptors stem from a man younger than 40 in good health.

The chain has TRBV19 and TRBJ2-3; D is unresolved. The CDR3 sequence is 12 residues long. V was clipped by 8 bases and J by 4 bases, with 10 bases between them. CDR1 is LNHDA, CDR2 SQIVND, per germline (reference sequence). The CDR3 is CASAKTPDTQYF. In nucleotides, the CDR3 is TGTGCCAGTGCAAAGACCCCAGATACGCAGTATTTT. Full variable domain (rest looked up from reference TRBV19 and TRBJ2-3): DGGITQSPKYLFRKEGQNVTLSCEQNLNHDAMYWYRQDPGQGLRLIYYSQIVNDFQKGDIAEGYSVSREKKESFPLTVTSAQKNPTAFYLCASAKTPDTQYFGPGTRLTVL.

This clone occurred once. This chain joins TRBV19 and TRBJ1-5; 9 bases map to TRBD1. The CDR3 length is 15 residues. The trim removed 1 base at V and 6 bases at J, leaving 4 bases unmatched. Germline V gene sequence: CDR1 LNHDA, CDR2 SQIVND (reference sequence). CDR3 sequence reads: CASSIGGTGSQPQHF. CDR3 nucleotides: TGTGCCAGTAGTATAGGCGGGACAGGGAGTCAGCCCCAGCATTTT.